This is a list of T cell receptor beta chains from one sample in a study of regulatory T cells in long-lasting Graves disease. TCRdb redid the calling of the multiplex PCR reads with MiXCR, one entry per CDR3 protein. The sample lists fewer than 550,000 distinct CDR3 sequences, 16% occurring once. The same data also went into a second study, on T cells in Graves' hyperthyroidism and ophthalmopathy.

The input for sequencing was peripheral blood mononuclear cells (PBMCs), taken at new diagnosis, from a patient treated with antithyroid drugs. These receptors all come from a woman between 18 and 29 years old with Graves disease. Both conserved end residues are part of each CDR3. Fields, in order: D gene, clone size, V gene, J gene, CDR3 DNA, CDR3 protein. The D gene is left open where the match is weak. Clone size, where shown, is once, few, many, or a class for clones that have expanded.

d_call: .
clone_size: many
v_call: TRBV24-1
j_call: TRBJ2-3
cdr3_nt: TGTGCCACCAGTGACACCTACGAACAGGGAACTAGCACAGATACGCAGTATTTT
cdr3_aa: CATSDTYEQGTSTDTQYF

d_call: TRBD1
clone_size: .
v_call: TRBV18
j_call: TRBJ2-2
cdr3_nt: TGTGCCAGCCTGGACGGGACAGGTGTTTCGGGGACGAACACCGGGGAGCTGTTTTTT
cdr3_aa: CASLDGTGVSGTNTGELFF

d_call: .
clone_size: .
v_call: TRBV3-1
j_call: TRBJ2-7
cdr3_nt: TGTGCCAGCAGCCAACCAGGGACCTCCTACGAGCAGTACTTC
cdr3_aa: CASSQPGTSYEQYF

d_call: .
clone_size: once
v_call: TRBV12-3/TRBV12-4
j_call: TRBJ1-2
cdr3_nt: TGTGCCAGCACCCTAGGGGGGAGGCGTGGCTGCACCTTC
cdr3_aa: CASTLGGRRGCTF

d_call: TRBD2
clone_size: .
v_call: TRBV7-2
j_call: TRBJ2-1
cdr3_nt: TGTGCCAGCAGCTTTCGTGTCGGGAGGTTTTCCTACAATGAGCAGTTCTTC
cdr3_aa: CASSFRVGRFSYNEQFF

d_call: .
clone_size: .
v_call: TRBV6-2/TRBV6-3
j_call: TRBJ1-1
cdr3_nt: TGTGCCAGCAGCCAGGGACACCTGAACACTGAAGCTTTCTTT
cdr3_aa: CASSQGHLNTEAFF

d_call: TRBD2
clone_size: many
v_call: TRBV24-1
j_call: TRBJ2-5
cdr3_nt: TGTGCCACCAGTGATTTACCGACTAGCGGGAAAGAGACCCAGTACTTC
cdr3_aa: CATSDLPTSGKETQYF

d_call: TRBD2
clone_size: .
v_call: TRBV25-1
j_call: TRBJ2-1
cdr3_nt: TGTGCCAGCAGTGAACGTGGGCGGGAGATCCCCAATGAGCAGTTCTTC
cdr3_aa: CASSERGREIPNEQFF

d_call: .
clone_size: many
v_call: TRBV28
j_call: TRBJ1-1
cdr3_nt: TGTGCCAGCAGTTTCAGGGGTATAAGGGACACTGAAGCTTTCTTT
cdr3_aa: CASSFRGIRDTEAFF

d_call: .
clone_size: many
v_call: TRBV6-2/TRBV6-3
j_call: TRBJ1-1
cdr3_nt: TGTGCCAGCAGTTACAGGGAACTCTACACTGAAGCTTTCTTT
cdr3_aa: CASSYRELYTEAFF

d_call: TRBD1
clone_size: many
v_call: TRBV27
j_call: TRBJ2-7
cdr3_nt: TGTGCCAGCAGTACCCAGGACAGGGGGCACGAGCAGTACTTC
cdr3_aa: CASSTQDRGHEQYF

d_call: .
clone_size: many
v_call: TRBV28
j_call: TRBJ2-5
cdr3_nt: TGTGCCAGCAGTTCACGGGCCCAGGCACCCGCCCAGTACTTC
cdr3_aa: CASSSRAQAPAQYF

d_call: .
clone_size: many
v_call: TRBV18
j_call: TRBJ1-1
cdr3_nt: TGTGCCAGCTCACCAAGGGGTACAAGATCGAACACTGAAGCTTTCTTT
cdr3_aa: CASSPRGTRSNTEAFF

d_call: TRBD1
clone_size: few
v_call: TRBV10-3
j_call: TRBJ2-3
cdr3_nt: TGTGCCAACCGGGGACAGGGCCATGGGAAACTAAGCACAGATACGCAGTATTTT
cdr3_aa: CANRGQGHGKLSTDTQYF

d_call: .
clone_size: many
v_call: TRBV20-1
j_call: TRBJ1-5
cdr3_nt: TGCAGTGCTAGACCTCAGGGCCGGCTTGGCCAGCCCCAGCATTTT
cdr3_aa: CSARPQGRLGQPQHF

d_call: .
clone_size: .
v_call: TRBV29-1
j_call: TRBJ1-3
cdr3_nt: TGCAGCGTCGGGGGGAAAGGAAACACCATATATTTT
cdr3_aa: CSVGGKGNTIYF

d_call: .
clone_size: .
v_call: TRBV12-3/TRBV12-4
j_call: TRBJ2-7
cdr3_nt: TGTGCCAGCCTAGGAACCCCCTCCTACGAGCAGTACTTC
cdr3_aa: CASLGTPSYEQYF

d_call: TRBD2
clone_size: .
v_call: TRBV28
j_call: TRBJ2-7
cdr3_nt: TGTGCCAGCAGTTCTCGACTAGCGGGAGGGCCCCACGAGCAGTACTTC
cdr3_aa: CASSSRLAGGPHEQYF

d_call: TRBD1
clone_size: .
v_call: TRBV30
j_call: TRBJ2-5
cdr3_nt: TGTGCCTGGGGGACAGGGTTGGAGACCCAGTACTTC
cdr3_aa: CAWGTGLETQYF

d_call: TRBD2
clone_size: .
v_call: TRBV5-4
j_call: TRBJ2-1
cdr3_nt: TGTGCCAGCAGACAGGGACTAGCGGGAGCTGGCTCCTACAATGAGCAGTTCTTC
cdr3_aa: CASRQGLAGAGSYNEQFF

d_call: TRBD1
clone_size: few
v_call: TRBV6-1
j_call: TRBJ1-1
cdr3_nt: TGTGCCAGTCGGGACAGGGTAGGGAACACTGAAGCTTTCTTT
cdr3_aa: CASRDRVGNTEAFF

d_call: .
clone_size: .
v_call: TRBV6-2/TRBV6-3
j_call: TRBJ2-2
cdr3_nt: TGTGCCAGCAGTTATCTCGCAGGGTATTCCGGGGAGCTGTTTTTT
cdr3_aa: CASSYLAGYSGELFF

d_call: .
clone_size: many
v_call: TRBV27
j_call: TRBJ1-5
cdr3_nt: TGTGCCAGCAGATACGACTCCCTTAGCAATCAGCCCCAGCATTTT
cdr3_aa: CASRYDSLSNQPQHF

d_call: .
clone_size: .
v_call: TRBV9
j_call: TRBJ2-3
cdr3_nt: TGTGCCAGCAGCGTAGAAGGGTTGGATACGCAGTATTTT
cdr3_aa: CASSVEGLDTQYF

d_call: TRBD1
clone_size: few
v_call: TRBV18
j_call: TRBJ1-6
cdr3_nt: TGTGCCAGCTCACCTTATACAGGGGCCAATTCACCCCTCCACTTT
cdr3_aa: CASSPYTGANSPLHF

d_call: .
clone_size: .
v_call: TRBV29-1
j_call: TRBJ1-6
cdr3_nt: TGCAGCGTTGAGGTTTCGTCTAATTCACTCCTCCACTTT
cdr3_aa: CSVEVSSNSLLHF

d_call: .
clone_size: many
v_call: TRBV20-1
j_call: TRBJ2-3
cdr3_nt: TGCAGTGCTAGGTTGGAAATCACAGATACGCAGTATTTT
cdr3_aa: CSARLEITDTQYF

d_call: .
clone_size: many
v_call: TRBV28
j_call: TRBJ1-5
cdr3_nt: TGTGCCAGCAGTTTATGGGGTTATCAGCCCCAGCATTTT
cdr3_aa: CASSLWGYQPQHF

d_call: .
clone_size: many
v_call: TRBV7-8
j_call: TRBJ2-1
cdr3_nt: TGTGCCAGCAGCTTTGCCGACTACAATGAGCAGTTCTTC
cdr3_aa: CASSFADYNEQFF

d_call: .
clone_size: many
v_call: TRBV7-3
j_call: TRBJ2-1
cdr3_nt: TGTGCCAGCAGCTCGGCCTTCGCCAATGAGCAGTTCTTC
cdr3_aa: CASSSAFANEQFF

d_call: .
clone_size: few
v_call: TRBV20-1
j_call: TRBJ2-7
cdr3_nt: TGCAGTGCTAGAGTGGCCACCCTAGGTCACTACGAGCAGTACTTC
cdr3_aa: CSARVATLGHYEQYF

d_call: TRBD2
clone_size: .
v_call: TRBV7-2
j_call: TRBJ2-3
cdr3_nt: TGTGCCAGCAGGCAGCGGGAGGGGTCAGATACGCAGTATTTT
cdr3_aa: CASRQREGSDTQYF

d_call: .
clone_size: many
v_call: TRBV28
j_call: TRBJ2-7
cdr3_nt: TGTGCCAGCACTAGGGACGACTGGGGCGAGCAGTACTTC
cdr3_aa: CASTRDDWGEQYF

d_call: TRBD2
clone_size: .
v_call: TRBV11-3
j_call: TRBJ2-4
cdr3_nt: TGTGCCAGCAGCTTAGTTTCAGGGGTAGCGGGAGTTTTGACCAAAAACATTCAGTACTTC
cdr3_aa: CASSLVSGVAGVLTKNIQYF

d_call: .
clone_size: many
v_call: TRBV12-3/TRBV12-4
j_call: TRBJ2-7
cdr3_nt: TGTGCCAGCAGCACCAGCTCCTACGAGCAGTACTTC
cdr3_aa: CASSTSSYEQYF

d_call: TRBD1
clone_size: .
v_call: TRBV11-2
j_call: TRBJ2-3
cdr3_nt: TGTGCCAGCAGCCTAGGTGGGGGACAGCACACAGATACGCAGTATTTT
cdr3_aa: CASSLGGGQHTDTQYF

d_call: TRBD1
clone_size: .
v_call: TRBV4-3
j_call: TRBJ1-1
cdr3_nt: TGCGCCAGCAGCCCGTCCCGGGACAGGGCTACTGAAGCTTTCTTT
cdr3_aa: CASSPSRDRATEAFF

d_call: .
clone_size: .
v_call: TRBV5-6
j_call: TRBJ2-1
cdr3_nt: TGTGCCAGCAACCTCAGCCCCTTCTCGTACAATGAGCAGTTCTTC
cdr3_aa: CASNLSPFSYNEQFF

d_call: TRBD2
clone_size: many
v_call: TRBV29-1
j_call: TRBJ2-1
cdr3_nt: TGCAGCGTGAACGGACTAGCGGGAGGGGGCAATGAGCAGTTCTTC
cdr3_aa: CSVNGLAGGGNEQFF

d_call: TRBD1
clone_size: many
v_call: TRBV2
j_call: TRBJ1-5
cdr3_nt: TGTGCCAGCAGTGAAAAGTTGCGGTGGACAGGGGGAAATCAGCCCCAGCATTTT
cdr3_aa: CASSEKLRWTGGNQPQHF